The text below deals with one TCR beta chain. The antigen remains undetermined. From germline, CDR1 is DFQATT and CDR2 SNEGSKA (reference sequence). There are 16 residues in the CDR3. The data were taken from a study of glioma-infiltrating T cells. General observations from the study: Very few CDR3 sequences were shared between tissue and blood. Above-expected tissue-blood divergence occurred in all gliomas, most in low-grade ones.

The iRepertoire nested amplicon-rescue multiplex PCR amplified TCR alpha and beta CDR3s from RNA. TCRdb used MiXCR to reprocess the multiplex PCR reads, holding one entry per CDR3 protein. The data show about 130,000 distinct CDR3 sequences, roughly 24% seen once. The source of this sequence is a human donor with low-grade glioma or glioblastoma, undergoing nonglioma brain surgery, or in good health (not recorded which). The material sequenced was glioma tissue, nonneoplastic brain tissue, or PBMCs (not recorded which). This sequence joins TRBV20-1 and TRBJ2-1, with 11 bases matching TRBD2. The CDR3 nucleotides are TGCAGGGCCACCGGACTAGCGGGCCTCTCATACAATGAGCAGTTCTTC. Translated, it gives CRATGLAGLSYNEQFF.